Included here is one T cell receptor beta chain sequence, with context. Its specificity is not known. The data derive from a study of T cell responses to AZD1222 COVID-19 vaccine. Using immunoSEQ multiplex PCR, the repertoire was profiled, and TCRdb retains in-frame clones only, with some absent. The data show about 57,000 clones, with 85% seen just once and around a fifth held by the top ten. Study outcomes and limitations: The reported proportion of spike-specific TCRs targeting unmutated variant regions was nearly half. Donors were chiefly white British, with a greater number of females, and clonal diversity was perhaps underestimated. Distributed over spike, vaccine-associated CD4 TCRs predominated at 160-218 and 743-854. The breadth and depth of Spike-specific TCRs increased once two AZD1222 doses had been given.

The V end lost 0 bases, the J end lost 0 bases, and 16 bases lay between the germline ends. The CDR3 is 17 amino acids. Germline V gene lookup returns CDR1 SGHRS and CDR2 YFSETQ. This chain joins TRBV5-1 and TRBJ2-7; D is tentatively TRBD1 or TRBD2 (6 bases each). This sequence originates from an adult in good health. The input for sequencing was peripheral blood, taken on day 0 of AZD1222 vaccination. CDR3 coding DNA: TGCGCCAGCAGCTTGGGGTTGCGGGACATCTACTCCTACGAGCAGTACTTC. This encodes CASSLGLRDIYSYEQYF.